Described below is a single TCR beta chain sequence and its context. Its antigen is as yet unknown. These data belong to a study of shared clonotypes between healthy human individuals. Whole-study results and caveats: Lower generation probabilities were found for non-shared clonotypes than for those shared by all four donors.

Trimming took off 4 bases at V and 1 base at J, with 18 bases between the two ends. This CDR3 is built from 16 residues. The germline gives CDR1 SGHRS, CDR2 YFSETQ. Original handling: Filtering differed because ImmunoSEQ produced junction-only sequences that carried no quality scores. Only in-frame clones appear in the TCRdb table, and some are missing; sequencing was by immunoSEQ multiplex PCR. V, J and clone size were drawn from that table, and D and trimming were deduced from the DNA. The sample has roughly 500,000 clones; roughly 95% are singletons. Every donor, a Caucasian adult, lived in Nashville, Tennessee.

Material: naive CD4+ T cells sorted from blood. Sample subset: CD45RA+ positively selected. This sequence joins TRBV5-1 and TRBJ2-7; a possible D gene is TRBD1 (5 bases). This TCR came from a woman in her 30s in good health. The CDR3, as DNA: TGCGCCAGCAGCCCGCGGAGCCAGGGCGTATCCTACGAGCAGTACTTC. Translated, it gives CASSPRSQGVSYEQYF.